In its sample, the clone carrying this T cell receptor (beta chain) was seen many times. Germline V gives CDR1 MDHEN, CDR2 SYDVKM. Trimming took 3 bases from V and 6 from J, leaving 5 bases between them. The CDR3 loop spans 12 amino acids. Unique molecular identifiers were built into the TCRbeta library. One entry per CDR3 protein results from TCRdb running MiXCR on the PCR reads. Of 200,000 to 250,000 distinct CDR3 sequences listed, 9.5% to 15% are singletons. This specimen comes from a study of T-cell reconstitution after alpha-beta-depleted transplantation in children. The receptor was isolated from a human donor who donated a stem cell graft to a child with acute lymphoblastic leukemia. The chain is built from TRBV28 and TRBJ2-2; D call uncertain. Sequencing was performed on PBMCs from the stem cell graft donor, taken from the stem cell graft. Here the CDR3 reads CASSLSPGELFF. DNA for the CDR3: TGTGCCAGCAGTTTGTCCCCCGGGGAGCTGTTTTTT.